This section outlines one T cell receptor (beta chain) sequence together with its context. What antigen it recognizes has not been identified. No much larger clone exists at a distance of one base, and base qualities are not known. The data derive from a study of shared T cell receptors in the human thymus (dated by TCRdb to the early 2020s). About the investigation overall: The study examined how self-reactive, shared T-cell receptor alpha chains are generated in the human thymus.

V is clipped by 6 bases and J by 8 bases, and the sequence between their germline boundaries is 14 bases long. Reading the germline V gene (reference sequence) gives CDR1 MNHEY and CDR2 SMNVEV. The CDR3, cysteine through phenylalanine, is 13 amino acids long. Left in the record is the CDR3 DNA by itself, 39 bases read in frame from the first base. The library was obtained by the immunoSEQ multiplex PCR assay. The immuneACCESS repertoire file appears here via TCRdb, limited to in-frame rearrangements. These files lack a portion of the clones; in checked studies, under half of the deficit traces to unresolved V genes, and the cause of the others is not known. This sample comprises hundreds of thousands of clones, 80% to 90% of them detected only once. The ten largest clonotypes hold more than 0.009% of the sample. This sample also belongs to another study, concerning human thymus T cells. In that second paper, the authors write: Donors were immunologically healthy infants undergoing open corrective cardiac surgery for congenital heart defects in Finland. The thymus tissue came from surgical resects taken out during corrective cardiac surgery. Usage of V and J gene segments appeared to be biased in both the thymic and the peripheral blood repertoires. The related research found that thymic TCR repertoires overlapped highly between unrelated individuals. TCR alpha and beta repertoires from roughly eight infant thymus samples and a few related peripheral blood samples were characterized in the study. Donor ages ranging from roughly 6 to 244 days were recorded, and five to seven male and a couple of female infants were included in the cohort. Thymocytes were freed from the tissue by mechanical means and kept at -70 degrees C as pellets of roughly 9-30 million cells. A QIAsymphony instrument was used to extract genomic DNA from frozen cell pellets. The immunoSEQ multiplex PCR assay was used to amplify the TCRB and TCRAD loci from a standardized quantity of quality-controlled genomic DNA. Amplicons spanned the V(D)J region at a length sufficient to cover the CDR3 and identify V and J genes. Through the commercial immunoSEQ service, the amplicons were sequenced on an Illumina platform. Primer bias and sequencing errors were corrected as previously described, and TCRAD and TCRB definitions were based on the IMGT database. The repertoires were analysed using immunoSEQ Analyzer 3.0 and VDJTools for basic statistics, V/J segment usage, diversity estimates, rarefaction and pairwise overlap. Diversity was estimated with Chao1, ChaoE, Efron-Thisted, Shannon and inverse Simpson indices, and also on datasets down-sampled to the smallest sample. Repertoire overlap was assessed by strict matching of CDR3 nucleotide sequence, V gene and J gene, and clustering was done by Jaccard-based multidimensional scaling. On average, approximately 860,000 unique TCRB clonotypes were obtained from thymus samples, compared with about 84,000 from blood samples.

This sequence was found in a boy younger than two with a congenital heart defect. Donor details come from another sample of the same person, matched by shared clones. The chain employs TRBV27 and TRBJ2-1; the D gene identity is not certain. Sequenced input: thymocytes. The CDR3 reads CASSRPFEDEQFF. The nucleotide sequence reads as follows: TGTGCCAGCAGCCGTCCGTTTGAGGATGAGCAGTTCTTC.